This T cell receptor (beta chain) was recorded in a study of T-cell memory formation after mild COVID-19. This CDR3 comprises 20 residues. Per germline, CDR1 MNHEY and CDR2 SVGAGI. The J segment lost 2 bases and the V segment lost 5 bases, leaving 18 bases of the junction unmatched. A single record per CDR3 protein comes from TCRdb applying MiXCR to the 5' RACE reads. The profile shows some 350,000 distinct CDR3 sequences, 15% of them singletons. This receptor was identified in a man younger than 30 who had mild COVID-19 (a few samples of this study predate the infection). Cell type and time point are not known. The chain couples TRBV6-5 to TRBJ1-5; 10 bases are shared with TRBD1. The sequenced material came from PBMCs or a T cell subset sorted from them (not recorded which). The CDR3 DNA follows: TGTGCCAGCAGTCAGGTGGGGGGGACAGGGGCCTTCCGGGGCAATCAGCCCCAGCATTTT. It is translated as CASSQVGGTGAFRGNQPQHF.